Below, one T cell receptor beta chain is given with its context. The antigen is undetermined. This specimen comes from a study of CD8+ T cells in alopecia areata. Study findings and constraints: Lesional scalp, especially alopecia totalis/universalis, showed higher clonality than normal scalp. Unlike in mice, where it was clearer, TCR sharing across patients was less clear, possibly HLA-related. Tissue-resident alphabeta T cells belonging to normal skin likewise get sequenced within scalp specimens.

Sorting of CD4+ and CD8+ T cells was performed on PBMCs. After isolation, RNA underwent reverse transcription to generate cDNA as the sequencing template. Libraries were prepared by immunoSEQ multiplex PCR; TCRdb keeps only in-frame clonotypes and omits some of them. This sample has 150,000 or so clones; 55% occur once, and the top ten carry approximately 4.3%. Sequenced: CD4+ T cells sorted from blood. The source is a human donor in good health.

The chain's CDR3 is CAWSPTSGRRGTGELFF. The DNA of the CDR3 is TGTGCCTGGAGTCCGACTAGCGGGAGACGGGGGACCGGGGAGCTGTTTTTT. V gene TRBV30 combines with J gene TRBJ2-2, with 12 bases matching TRBD2. Per the germline V gene, CDR1 is GTSNPN and CDR2 is SVGIG (reference sequence). This CDR3 contains 17 residues. V lost 2 bases, J lost 5 bases, and 9 bases stayed unmatched.